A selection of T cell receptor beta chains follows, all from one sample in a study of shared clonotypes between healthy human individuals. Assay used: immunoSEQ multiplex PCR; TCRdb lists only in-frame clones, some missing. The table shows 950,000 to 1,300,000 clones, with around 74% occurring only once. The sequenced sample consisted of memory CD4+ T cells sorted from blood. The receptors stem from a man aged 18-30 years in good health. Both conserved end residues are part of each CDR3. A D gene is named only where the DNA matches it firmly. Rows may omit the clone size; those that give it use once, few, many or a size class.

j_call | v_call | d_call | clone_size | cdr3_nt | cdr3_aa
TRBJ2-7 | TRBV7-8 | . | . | TGTGCCAGCAGCTTAGGATCTTGGGGGGACTTGCCTGGGCAGTACTTC | CASSLGSWGDLPGQYF
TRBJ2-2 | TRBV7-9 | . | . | TGTGCCAGCAGCAAAACGGAGTACGGGGAGCTGTTTTTT | CASSKTEYGELFF
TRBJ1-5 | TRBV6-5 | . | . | TGTGCCAGCAGTTCCCTCGATGGCAATCAGCCCCAGCATTTT | CASSSLDGNQPQHF
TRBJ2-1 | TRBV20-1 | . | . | TGCAGTGCCAGAGATTACAATGAGCAGTTCTTC | CSARDYNEQFF
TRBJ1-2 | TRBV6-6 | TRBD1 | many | TGTGCCAGCAACCCACAGGGGATTAACTATGGCTACACCTTC | CASNPQGINYGYTF
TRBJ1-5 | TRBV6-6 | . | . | TGTGCCAGCAGTAATCCCAATCAGCCCCAGCATTTT | CASSNPNQPQHF
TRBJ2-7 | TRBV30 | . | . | TGTGCCTGGAGTGTAAACTACGAGCAGTACTTC | CAWSVNYEQYF
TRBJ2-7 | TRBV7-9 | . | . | TGTGCCAGCAGCTCGCCTAGTTCCTCCGAGCAGTACTTC | CASSSPSSSEQYF
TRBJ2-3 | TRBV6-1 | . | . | TGTGCCAGCAGCGCCGTAGGCACAGATACGCAGTATTTT | CASSAVGTDTQYF
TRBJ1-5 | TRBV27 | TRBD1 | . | TGTGCCAGCAGTTGGGGACAGGGTCAGCCCCAGCATTTT | CASSWGQGQPQHF
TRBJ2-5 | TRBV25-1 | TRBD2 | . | TGTGCCATCTGGACCGGGACTAGAAGCGAGACCCAGTACTTC | CAIWTGTRSETQYF
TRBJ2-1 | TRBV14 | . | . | TGTGCCAGCAGCCTTGAGCTGGGTGGGTCCTACAATGAGCAGTTCTTC | CASSLELGGSYNEQFF
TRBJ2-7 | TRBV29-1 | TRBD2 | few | TGCAGCGTTCAAGGGTTGCGGGAGCATCCCTACGAGCAGTACTTC | CSVQGLREHPYEQYF
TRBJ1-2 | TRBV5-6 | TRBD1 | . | TGTGCCAGCAGCTTGGATATTGGACAGGGACATGGCTACACCTTC | CASSLDIGQGHGYTF
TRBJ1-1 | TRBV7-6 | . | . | TGTGCCAGCAGCCCACAGGGTGGGGACACTGAAGCTTTCTTT | CASSPQGGDTEAFF
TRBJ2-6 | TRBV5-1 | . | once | TGCGCCAGCAGCTTGACAGTCTCTGGGGCCAACGTCCTGACTTTC | CASSLTVSGANVLTF
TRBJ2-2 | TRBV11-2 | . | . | TGTGCCAGCAGCCTGGTTCCATCCGAGACCGGGGAGCTGTTTTTT | CASSLVPSETGELFF
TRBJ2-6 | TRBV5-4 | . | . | TGTGCCAGCAGCCCACAAGACGGGGGTGGTGGGGCCAACGTCCTGACTTTC | CASSPQDGGGGANVLTF
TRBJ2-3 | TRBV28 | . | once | TGTGCCAGCAGGGGCCCAAACAGGGCCCCTAGCACAGATACGCAGTATTTT | CASRGPNRAPSTDTQYF
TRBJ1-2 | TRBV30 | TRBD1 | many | TGTGCCTGGAGCGCGGGACAGACCACCTATGGCTACACCTTC | CAWSAGQTTYGYTF
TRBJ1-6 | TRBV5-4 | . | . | TGTGCCAGCAGCGCTGGCAGGGTCTTACACTTT | CASSAGRVLHF
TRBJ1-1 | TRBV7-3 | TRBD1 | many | TGTGCCAGCAGCTACCAGGGGGGCATGAACACTGAAGCTTTCTTT | CASSYQGGMNTEAFF
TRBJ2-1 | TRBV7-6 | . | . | TGTGCCAGCACCCGAGAGGGAGGAAGCTCCTACAATGAGCAGTTCTTC | CASTREGGSSYNEQFF
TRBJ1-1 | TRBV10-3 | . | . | TGTGCCATCAGTTCTGGGATGAACACTGAAGCTTTCTTT | CAISSGMNTEAFF
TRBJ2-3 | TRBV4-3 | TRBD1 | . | TGCGCCAGCAGCCAAGATGGGACAGGGGGCGGCACAGATACGCAGTATTTT | CASSQDGTGGGTDTQYF
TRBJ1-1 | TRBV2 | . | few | TGTGCCAGCAGTGAAGATAGGGGGGTGACTGAAGCTTTCTTT | CASSEDRGVTEAFF
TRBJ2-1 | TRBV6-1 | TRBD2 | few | TGTGCCAGCAGTGGATTCGGGACTAGGGGCAATGAGCAGTTCTTC | CASSGFGTRGNEQFF
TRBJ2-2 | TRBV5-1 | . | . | TGCGCCAGCAGCTCCAACGGAGGGTACACCGGGGAGCTGTTTTTT | CASSSNGGYTGELFF
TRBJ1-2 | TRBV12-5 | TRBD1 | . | TGTGCTAGTGGTTCGACCACGGGACAGGGAATATATGGCTACACCTTC | CASGSTTGQGIYGYTF
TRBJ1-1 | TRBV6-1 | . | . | TGTGCCACTCAAGCTCGGCGTTTGAACACTGAAGCTTTCTTT | CATQARRLNTEAFF
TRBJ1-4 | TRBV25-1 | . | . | TGTGCCAGCAAGAGGGGTTCAACTAATGAAAAACTGTTTTTT | CASKRGSTNEKLFF
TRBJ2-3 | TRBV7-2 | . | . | TGTGCCAGCAGCTTAGCCTATACAGATACGCAGTATTTT | CASSLAYTDTQYF
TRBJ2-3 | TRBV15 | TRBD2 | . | TGTGCCACCAGCAGTAGGCTAGCGGGTAGCACAGATACGCAGTATTTT | CATSSRLAGSTDTQYF
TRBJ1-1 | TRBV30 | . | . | TGTGCCTGGAGTGTGTCGAGGGCCGAAGCTTTCTTT | CAWSVSRAEAFF
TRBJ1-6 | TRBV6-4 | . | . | TGTGCCAGCAGTGAGTTGTCCTATAATTCACCCCTCCACTTT | CASSELSYNSPLHF
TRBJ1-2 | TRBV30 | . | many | TGTGCCTGGAGTGTACCGGGGGCGGGTAACTATGGCTACACCTTC | CAWSVPGAGNYGYTF
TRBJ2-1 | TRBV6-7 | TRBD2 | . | TGTGCCAGCAGTTATAGGACTAGCGGCTACAATGAGCAGTTCTTC | CASSYRTSGYNEQFF
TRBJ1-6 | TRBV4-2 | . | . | TGTGCCAGCAGCCAAGGTTCGCGGCACTATAATTCACCCCTCCACTTT | CASSQGSRHYNSPLHF
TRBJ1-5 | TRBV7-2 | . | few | TGTGCCAGCAGTTTAGGAGGATTCGATCAGCCCCAGCATTTT | CASSLGGFDQPQHF
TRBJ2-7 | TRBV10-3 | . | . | TGTGCCATCAGTGGCCCCCAGGGGGGGTACGAGCAGTACTTC | CAISGPQGGYEQYF
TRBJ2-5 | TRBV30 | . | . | TGTGCCTGGAGTTATATGGACGGGCCAGGCGAGACCCAGTACTTC | CAWSYMDGPGETQYF
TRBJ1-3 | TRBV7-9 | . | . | TGTGCCAGCAGCTTAGGGGAAGGAAACACCATATATTTT | CASSLGEGNTIYF
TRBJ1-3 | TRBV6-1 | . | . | TGTGCCAGCAGTGAGGGCGACCCTGGAAACACCATATATTTT | CASSEGDPGNTIYF
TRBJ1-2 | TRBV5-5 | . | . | TGTGCCAGCAGCTTAGACCTCGGGATGCCAGTCGGCTACACCTTC | CASSLDLGMPVGYTF